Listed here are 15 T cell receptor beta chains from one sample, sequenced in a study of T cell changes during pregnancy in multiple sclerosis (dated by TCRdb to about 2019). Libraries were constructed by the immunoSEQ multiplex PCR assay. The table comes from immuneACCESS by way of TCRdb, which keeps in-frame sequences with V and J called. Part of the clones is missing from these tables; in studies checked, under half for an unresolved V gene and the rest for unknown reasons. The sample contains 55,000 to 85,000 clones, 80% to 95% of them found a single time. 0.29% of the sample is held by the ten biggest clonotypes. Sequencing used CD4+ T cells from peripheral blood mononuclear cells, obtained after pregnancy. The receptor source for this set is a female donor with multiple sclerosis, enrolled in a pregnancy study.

For the CDR3, the DNA is TGTGCCAGCAGCCAAGTCGGACTAGCGGCAGGCACGCAGTATTTT. This sequence encodes CASSQVGLAAGTQYF. This chain joins TRBV14 and TRBJ2-3, with 10 bases identical to TRBD2. Germline values: CDR1 SGHDN, CDR2 FVKESK. This CDR3 has 15 amino acids. The J segment lost 9 bases and the V segment lost 1 base, leaving 7 bases of the junction unmatched.

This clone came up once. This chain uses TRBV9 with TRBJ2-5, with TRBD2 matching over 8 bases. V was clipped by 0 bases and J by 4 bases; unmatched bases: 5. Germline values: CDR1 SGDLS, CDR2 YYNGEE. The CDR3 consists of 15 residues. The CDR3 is CASSVARGGVETQYF. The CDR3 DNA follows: TGTGCCAGCAGCGTAGCTCGGGGGGGAGTAGAGACCCAGTACTTC.

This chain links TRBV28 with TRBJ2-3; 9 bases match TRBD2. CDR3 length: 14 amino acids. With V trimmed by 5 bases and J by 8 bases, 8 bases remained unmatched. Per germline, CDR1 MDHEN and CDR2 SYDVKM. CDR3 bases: TGTGCCAGCAGTGCTCCCGGGACTAGCTTTACGCAGTATTTT. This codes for CASSAPGTSFTQYF.

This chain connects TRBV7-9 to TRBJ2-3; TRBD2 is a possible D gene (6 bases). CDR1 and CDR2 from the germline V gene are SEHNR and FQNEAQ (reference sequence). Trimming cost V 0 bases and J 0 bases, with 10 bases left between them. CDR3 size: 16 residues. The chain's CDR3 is CASSLAISGSTDTQYF. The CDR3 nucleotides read TGTGCCAGCAGCTTAGCAATTAGCGGAAGCACAGATACGCAGTATTTT.

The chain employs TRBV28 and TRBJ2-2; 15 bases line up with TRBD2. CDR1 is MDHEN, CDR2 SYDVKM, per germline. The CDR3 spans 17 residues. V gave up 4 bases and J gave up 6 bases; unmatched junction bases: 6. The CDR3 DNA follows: TGTGCCAGCAGTTGGACTAGCGGGAGGGCCAGGGCCGGGGAGCTGTTTTTT. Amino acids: CASSWTSGRARAGELFF.

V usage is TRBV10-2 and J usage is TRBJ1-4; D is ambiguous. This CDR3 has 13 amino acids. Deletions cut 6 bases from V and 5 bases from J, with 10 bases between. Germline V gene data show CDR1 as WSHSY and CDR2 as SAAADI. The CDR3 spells CASRGGLNEKLFF. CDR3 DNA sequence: TGCGCCAGCAGAGGTGGGCTAAATGAAAAACTGTTTTTT.

The CDR3, as DNA: TGTGCCAGCAGCTATGACAGGGGGCAGGTTGTGAACACTGAAGCTTTCTTT. The encoded protein is CASSYDRGQVVNTEAFF. The J gene is TRBJ1-1, the V gene TRBV5-4, with 10 bases fitting TRBD1. The V gene end was trimmed by 3 bases and the J gene end by 0 bases; junction bases not matched to a gene: 8. In germline, CDR1 is SGHNT, CDR2 YYREEE (reference sequence). This CDR3 spans 17 amino acids. Full variable domain (rest looked up from reference TRBV5-4 and TRBJ1-1): ETGVTQSPTHLIKTRGQQVTLRCSSQSGHNTVSWYQQALGQGPQFIFQYYREEENGRGNFPPRFSGLQFPNYSSELNVNALELDDSALYLCASSYDRGQVVNTEAFFGQGTRLTVV.

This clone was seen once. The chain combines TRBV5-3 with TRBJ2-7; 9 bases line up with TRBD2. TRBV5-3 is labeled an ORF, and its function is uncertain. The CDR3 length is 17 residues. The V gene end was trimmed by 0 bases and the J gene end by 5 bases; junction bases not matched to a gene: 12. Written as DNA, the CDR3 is TGTGCCAGAAGCTTGGATCTTCCTAGCGGGGTTAACGACGAGCAGTACTTC. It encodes CARSLDLPSGVNDEQYF.

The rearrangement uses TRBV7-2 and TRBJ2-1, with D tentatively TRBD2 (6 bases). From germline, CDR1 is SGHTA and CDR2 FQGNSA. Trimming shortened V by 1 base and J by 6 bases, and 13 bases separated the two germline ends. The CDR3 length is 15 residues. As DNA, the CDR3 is TGTGCCAGCAGCTTAGACTTGAGGAGGGGCAATGAGCAGTTCTTC. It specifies CASSLDLRRGNEQFF.

The CDR3 bases are TGTGCCAGCAGTGGCCTCACAGGGTCAACTAATGAAAAACTGTTTTTT. As protein: CASSGLTGSTNEKLFF. The chain has TRBV6-1 and TRBJ1-4; possible D gene TRBD1, 6 bases. Germline V gene data show CDR1 as MNHNS and CDR2 as SASEGT. CDR3 length: 16 residues. V was cut by 4 bases and J by 0 bases, with 12 bases left in between.

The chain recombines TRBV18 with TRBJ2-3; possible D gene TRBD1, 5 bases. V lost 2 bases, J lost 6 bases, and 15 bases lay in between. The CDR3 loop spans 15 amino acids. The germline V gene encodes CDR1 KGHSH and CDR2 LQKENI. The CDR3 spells CASSPGTGTYDTQYF. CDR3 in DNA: TGTGCCAGCTCACCAGGTACAGGTACCTATGATACGCAGTATTTT.

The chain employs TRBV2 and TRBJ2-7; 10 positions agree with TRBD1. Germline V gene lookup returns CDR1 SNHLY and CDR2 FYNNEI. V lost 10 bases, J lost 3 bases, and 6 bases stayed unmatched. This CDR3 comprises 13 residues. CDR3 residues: CATVDRGNYEQYF. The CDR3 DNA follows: TGTGCCACCGTGGACAGGGGGAACTACGAGCAGTACTTC.

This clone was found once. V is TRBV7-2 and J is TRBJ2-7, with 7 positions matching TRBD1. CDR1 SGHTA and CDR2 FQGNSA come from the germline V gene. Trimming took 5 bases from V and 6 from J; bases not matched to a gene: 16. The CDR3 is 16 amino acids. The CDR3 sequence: CASSPQTGKGLGEQYF. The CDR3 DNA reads TGTGCCAGCAGCCCACAGACAGGGAAGGGGTTAGGCGAGCAGTACTTC.

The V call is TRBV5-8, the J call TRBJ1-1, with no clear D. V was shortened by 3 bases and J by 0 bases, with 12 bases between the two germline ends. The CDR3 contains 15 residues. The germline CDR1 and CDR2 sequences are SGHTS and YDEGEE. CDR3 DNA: TGTGCCAGCAGCTGGAGGGTCGGGATGAACACTGAAGCTTTCTTT. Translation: CASSWRVGMNTEAFF. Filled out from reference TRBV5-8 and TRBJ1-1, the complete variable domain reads EAGVTQSPTHLIKTRGQQATLRCSPISGHTSVYWYQQALGLGLQFLLWYDEGEERNRGNFPPRFSGRQFPNYSSELNVNALELEDSALYLCASSWRVGMNTEAFFGQGTRLTVV.

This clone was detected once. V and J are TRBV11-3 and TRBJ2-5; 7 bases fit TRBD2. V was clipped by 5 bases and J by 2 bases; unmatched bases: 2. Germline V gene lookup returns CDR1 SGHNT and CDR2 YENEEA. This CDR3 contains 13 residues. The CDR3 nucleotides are TGTGCCAGCAGCCCCGGGGGGCAAGAGACCCAGTACTTC. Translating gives CASSPGGQETQYF.